The 9 T cell receptor beta chains below were found in one sample sequenced in a study of shared clonotypes between healthy human individuals. The data were produced by immunoSEQ multiplex PCR, yet TCRdb's version contains in-frame clones alone and is incomplete. The table shows around 580,000 clones, with roughly 98% occurring only once. CD8 cells classed as naive were CD45RO-negative and positively selected for CCR7, excluding terminally differentiated effector memory CD45RA+ cells. What was sequenced was naive CD8+ T cells sorted from blood. The source is a man between 25 and 39 years old in good health.

This clone was seen just once. The chain has TRBV7-9 and TRBJ2-7; D possibly corresponds to TRBD2 (6 bases). The germline CDR1 and CDR2 sequences are SEHNR and FQNEAQ (reference sequence). CDR3 length: 14 residues. The V end was cut by 1 base, the J end by 2 bases, with 9 bases between. In DNA form, the CDR3 reads TGTGCCAGCAGCTTAGGGACTAACCCCTACGAGCAGTACTTC. It translates to CASSLGTNPYEQYF.

This chain connects TRBV7-9 to TRBJ2-1; perhaps TRBD2 as D (5 bases). Germline V gives CDR1 SEHNR, CDR2 FQNEAQ (reference sequence). V lost 5 bases and J 9 bases, leaving 32 bases between the germline ends. The CDR3 covers 19 residues. The CDR3 loop is CASSEDSTLFEDGLAEQFF. The DNA of the CDR3 is TGTGCCAGCAGCGAGGACTCTACACTGTTCGAGGACGGGCTCGCTGAGCAGTTCTTC.

This chain uses TRBV2 with TRBJ2-7; TRBD2 matches at 11 bases. V was pared by 5 bases and J by 2 bases, with 8 bases of the junction left unmatched. Germline assignment: CDR1 SNHLY and CDR2 FYNNEI. The CDR3 is 16 residues long. CDR3 in amino acids: CASSPRQGLAAYEQYF. In DNA form, the CDR3 reads TGTGCCAGCAGTCCCCGACAGGGACTAGCGGCCTACGAGCAGTACTTC.

The V and J genes are TRBV11-2 and TRBJ1-2; 7 bases line up with TRBD1. V was clipped by 4 bases and J by 6 bases; unmatched bases: 2. Germline CDR1 reads SGHAT; CDR2 reads FQNNGV. CDR3 length: 12 residues. CDR3 sequence reads: CASSSGTDGYTF. In DNA form, the CDR3 reads TGTGCCAGCAGCTCAGGGACAGATGGCTACACCTTC.

This rearrangement joins TRBV2 to TRBJ2-1; 10 nucleotides agree with TRBD2. V lost 7 bases and J lost 8; bases outside the gene matches: 5. CDR1 is SNHLY, CDR2 FYNNEI, per germline. This CDR3 has 13 residues. In DNA, the CDR3 is TGTGCCAGCACCCCTAGCGGGAGATATGAGCAGTTCTTC. Its translation is CASTPSGRYEQFF. Supplemented by reference TRBV2 and TRBJ2-1, the full variable domain reads EPEVTQTPSHQVTQMGQEVILRCVPISNHLYFYWYRQILGQKVEFLVSFYNNEISEKSEIFDDQFSVERPDGSNFTLKIRSTKLEDSAMYFCASTPSGRYEQFFGPGTRLTVL.

V and J are TRBV9 and TRBJ2-7; D uncertain. Deletions cut 5 bases from V and 5 bases from J, with 11 bases between. This CDR3 spans 12 amino acids. The germline V gene has CDR1 SGDLS and CDR2 YYNGEE. This CDR3 is CASSRYTHEQYF. The CDR3 DNA reads as TGTGCCAGCAGTCGCTACACCCACGAGCAGTACTTC.

This chain joins TRBV29-1 and TRBJ1-1, with D perhaps matching TRBD1 (5 bases). Germline CDR1 and CDR2: SQVTM and ANQGSEA. The CDR3 totals 11 residues. V was trimmed by 4 bases and J by 4 bases, leaving 7 bases between them. Written as DNA, the CDR3 is TGCAGCGTTGTGACAGCCACTGAAGCTTTCTTT. As protein: CSVVTATEAFF. Together with reference TRBV29-1 and TRBJ1-1, the CDR3 gives the full variable domain: SAVISQKPSRDICQRGTSLTIQCQVDSQVTMMFWYRQQPGQSLTLIATANQGSEATYESGFVIDKFPISRPNLTFSTLTVSNMSPEDSSIYLCSVVTATEAFFGQGTRLTVV.

J is TRBJ2-5 and V is TRBV4-1; tentatively, D is TRBD1 or TRBD2 (5 bases each). From germline, CDR1 is MGHRA and CDR2 YSYEKL. V lost 4 bases and J lost 1, with 10 bases in between. The CDR3 has 14 amino acids. As DNA, the CDR3 is TGCGCCAGCAGCCCTCTCGGGGCCCAAGAGACCCAGTACTTC. The encoded protein is CASSPLGAQETQYF.

This rearrangement joins TRBV7-6 to TRBJ2-5; 15 bases are a match to TRBD2. After removal of 4 bases from V and 1 base from J, the junction contained 7 bases not matched to a gene. The CDR3 sequence is 18 residues long. The germline V gene has CDR1 SGHVS and CDR2 FNYEAQ. This CDR3 reads CASSSPGTSGRRQETQYF. The CDR3 DNA follows: TGTGCCAGCAGCTCCCCCGGGACTAGCGGGAGGCGCCAAGAGACCCAGTACTTC.